A single sample is the source of the 10 T cell receptor beta chains below, sequenced in a study of blood T cell repertoires in COVID-19. Clones were read by immunoSEQ multiplex PCR, and TCRdb kept only the in-frame ones, dropping some. The sample lists tens of thousands of clones, 86% occurring once. Sequencing used peripheral blood. The receptors shown here come from a human donor in a cohort sampled during active COVID-19.

The chain links TRBV3-1 (or the pseudogene TRBV3-2) to TRBJ2-2, with D tentatively TRBD1 (5 bases). The germline V and J ends were trimmed by 4 bases and 4 bases, with 10 bases remaining between them. CDR1 LGHDT and CDR2 YNNKEL come from the germline V gene (reference sequence). The CDR3 runs to 14 residues. The CDR3 nucleotides read TGTGCCAGCAGCCTCCAGGGTGCCACCGGGGAGCTGTTTTTT. It specifies CASSLQGATGELFF.

This clone was detected only a few times. This CDR3 is CASSRRDSLNQPQHF. The CDR3 DNA sequence: TGCGCCAGCAGTCGGCGGGACAGTCTGAATCAGCCCCAGCATTTT. V gene TRBV23-1 combines with J gene TRBJ1-5; TRBD1 agrees at 7 bases. TRBV23-1 has ORF status, its function being uncertain. The CDR3 loop spans 15 amino acids. Trimming removed 4 bases from V and 4 bases from J; junction bases left unmatched: 7.

CDR3 sequence reads: CASSYSTGYSVGEQFF. Here the CDR3 DNA reads TGTGCCAGCAGTTACTCCACAGGGTACTCGGTCGGTGAGCAGTTCTTC. The chain carries TRBV6-2 or TRBV6-3 and TRBJ2-1; the D gene is possibly TRBD1 (6 bases). Trimming cost V 0 bases and J 9 bases, with 18 bases left between them. This CDR3 is 16 amino acids long. The V gene's germline CDR1 is MNHEY and CDR2 SVGEGT.

CDR3 sequence reads: CASSLYPAGVTEAFF. The CDR3 nucleotides are TGTGCCAGCAGCTTATACCCCGCAGGGGTAACTGAAGCTTTCTTT. V and J are TRBV7-2 and TRBJ1-1, with D possibly matching TRBD1 (6 bases). The germline CDR1 and CDR2 sequences are SGHTA and FQGNSA. This CDR3 has 15 residues. Trimming pared 2 bases from V and 5 bases from J, leaving 15 bases between.

The chain's CDR3 is CASSPNEFGGYTF. CDR3 DNA sequence: TGTGCCAGCAGCCCTAACGAGTTCGGGGGCTACACCTTC. This chain connects TRBV11-2 to TRBJ1-2, with D hard to call. V dropped 5 bases and J dropped 8 bases, with 15 bases sitting between them. This CDR3 region has 13 residues. Germline CDR1 is SGHAT and CDR2 is FQNNGV.

The genes are TRBV7-2 and TRBJ2-7, with 7 bases aligning to TRBD1. Germline loops: CDR1 SGHTA, CDR2 FQGNSA. V lost 4 bases and J lost 0; bases outside the gene matches: 9. This CDR3 comprises 16 residues. In DNA form, the CDR3 reads TGTGCCAGCAGCTGGGACCAGACAGGGCCCTCCTACGAGCAGTACTTC. Translation: CASSWDQTGPSYEQYF.

This clone was observed once. V usage is TRBV5-1 and J usage is TRBJ2-1, with a weak D call TRBD2 (6 bases). Germline CDR1 is SGHRS and CDR2 is YFSETQ. The CDR3 loop spans 16 amino acids. V dropped 7 bases and J dropped 1 base, with 18 bases sitting between them. CDR3 bases: TGCGCCAGCTCAGCGGGTAGCTTGGCTTCCTACAATGAGCAGTTCTTC. Protein sequence: CASSAGSLASYNEQFF.

V usage is TRBV28 and J usage is TRBJ1-6; TRBD1 agrees at 7 bases. CDR3 size: 13 residues. Germline-derived CDR1 and CDR2 are MDHEN and SYDVKM. V lost 6 bases, J lost 6 bases, and 2 bases stayed unmatched. CDR3 in amino acids: CASRGDSNSPLHF. The CDR3 DNA sequence: TGTGCCAGCAGGGGGGACAGTAATTCACCCCTCCACTTT. Combining the CDR3 with reference TRBV28 and TRBJ1-6 gives the whole variable domain DVKVTQSSRYLVKRTGEKVFLECVQDMDHENMFWYRQDPGLGLRLIYFSYDVKMKEKGDIPEGYSVSREKKERFSLILESASTNQTSMYLCASRGDSNSPLHFGNGTRLTVT.

J is TRBJ1-6 and V is TRBV12-3 or TRBV12-4; D remains ambiguous. This CDR3 spans 13 amino acids. The V end lost 5 bases, the J end lost 10 bases, and 12 bases lay between the germline ends. The CDR3 DNA follows: TGTGCCAGCAGTCGCACCTCGGGGTCACCCCTCCACTTT. It translates to CASSRTSGSPLHF.

V is TRBV6-2 or TRBV6-3 and J is TRBJ2-7, with unresolved D. V lost 3 bases, J lost 4 bases, and 7 bases lay in between. The CDR3 totals 12 residues. Per the germline V gene, CDR1 is MNHEY and CDR2 is SVGEGT. In DNA form, the CDR3 reads TGTGCCAGCAGTTATATAATATACGAGCAGTACTTC. This gives the protein CASSYIIYEQYF.